A selection of T cell receptor beta chains follows, all from one sample in a study of shared T cell receptors in the human thymus. Using immunoSEQ multiplex PCR, the repertoire was profiled, and TCRdb retains in-frame clones only, with some absent. This table holds approximately 660,000 clones, roughly 90% found once. The same sample was also used in a study of human thymus T cells.

The sequenced sample consisted of thymocytes. The receptor set was obtained from a boy younger than two with a congenital heart defect. Each CDR3 is given with its conserved first and last residue. The D gene is left open where the match is weak. Only part of the rows carry a size: once, few, many, or a class if the clone is expanded.

clone size	D gene	V gene	J gene	CDR3 DNA	CDR3 protein
.	.	TRBV7-9	TRBJ1-5	TGTGCCAGCAGTGGGAGTTCTAATCAGCCCCAGCATTTT	CASSGSSNQPQHF
.	TRBD2	TRBV28	TRBJ2-5	TGTGCCAGCAGTTTAGCGGGGGTGAGAGAGACCCAGTACTTC	CASSLAGVRETQYF
.	TRBD1	TRBV7-9	TRBJ2-7	TGTGCCAGCAGCTCCAGGGGGACAGGGAACCACGAGCAGTACTTC	CASSSRGTGNHEQYF
.	.	TRBV4-1	TRBJ2-7	TGCGCCAGCAGCCACACCGTAAAAGACCCCCTCCCAGGATACTACGAGCAGTACTTC	CASSHTVKDPLPGYYEQYF
.	.	TRBV4-1	TRBJ1-3	TGCGCCAGCAGCCAAGACGGGTTCTCTGGAAACACCATATATTTT	CASSQDGFSGNTIYF
.	TRBD2	TRBV14	TRBJ2-1	TGTGCCAGCAGCGGCTCGGGACTAGACCGACCCTACAATGAGCAGTTCTTC	CASSGSGLDRPYNEQFF
.	TRBD1	TRBV5-6	TRBJ1-1	TGTGCCAGCAGCCGACGGGACAGGGCCCCGAACACTGAAGCTTTCTTT	CASSRRDRAPNTEAFF
.	TRBD1	TRBV6-1	TRBJ2-7	TGTGCCAGCAGTGAACCCCTCAGGGGGCGGGATGAGCAGTACTTC	CASSEPLRGRDEQYF
.	TRBD1	TRBV5-4	TRBJ2-2	TGTGCCAGCAGGCCTGACAGGGCGCTCACCGGGGAGCTGTTTTTT	CASRPDRALTGELFF
once	.	TRBV29-1	TRBJ2-1	TGCAGTTTCCTTCTCCTTAACAATGAGCAGTTCTTC	CSFLLLNNEQFF
once	.	TRBV7-2	TRBJ2-1	TGTGCCAGCAGCTCCTATCAGACTCCCCGAGTAGAGGATGAGCAGTTCTTC	CASSSYQTPRVEDEQFF
.	TRBD2	TRBV28	TRBJ2-1	TGTGCCAGAAGTTTATTGGCTAGCGGTTACTCCTACAATGAGCAGTTCTTC	CARSLLASGYSYNEQFF
.	.	TRBV27	TRBJ2-2	TGTGCCAGCCGAAGCGGGAACACCGGGGAGCTGTTTTTT	CASRSGNTGELFF
.	.	TRBV6-5	TRBJ2-3	TGTGCCAGCAGTCAATTAGGGGGTTGTCAAGATACGCAGTATTTT	CASSQLGGCQDTQYF
few	.	TRBV29-1	TRBJ2-1	TGCAGCGCCGACTGGGAGCTCGACCGCAATGAGCAGTTCTTC	CSADWELDRNEQFF
.	TRBD2	TRBV4-2	TRBJ2-2	TGTGCCAGCAGCCAAGATGGGACTAGCGGGCGTGGCACCGGGGAGCTGTTTTTT	CASSQDGTSGRGTGELFF
.	.	TRBV28	TRBJ2-7	TGTGCCAGCAGTTTCAAGCGCCCGAGCTCCTACGAGCAGTACTTC	CASSFKRPSSYEQYF
few	.	TRBV7-2	TRBJ1-1	TGTGCCAGCAGCTTTCATGAGACAGGGAACACTGAAGCTTTCTTT	CASSFHETGNTEAFF
.	.	TRBV12-2	TRBJ2-5	TGTGCAAGTCGCTCCACTAGCGGGAGGGCCGCTGGGGAGACCCAGTACTTC	CASRSTSGRAAGETQYF
once	.	TRBV13	TRBJ2-3	TGTGCCAGCAGCCACTCATGGGATACGCAGTATTTT	CASSHSWDTQYF
.	.	TRBV7-2	TRBJ2-1	TGTGCCAGCAGCACGGGCGGGGAGGGGGGGCATTACAATGAGCAGTTCTTC	CASSTGGEGGHYNEQFF
.	TRBD2	TRBV27	TRBJ2-1	TGTGCCAGCAGTTTATACCCTCTAGCGGGAGTTTTAGGTGAGCAGTTCTTC	CASSLYPLAGVLGEQFF
.	.	TRBV7-9	TRBJ2-5	TGTGCCAGCAGCCCACTAAGCGGTGAGACCCAGTACTTC	CASSPLSGETQYF
once	.	TRBV19	TRBJ1-5	TGTGCCAGTGCCGGGGGGCAGCCCCAGCATTTT	CASAGGQPQHF
.	TRBD1	TRBV11-2	TRBJ2-7	TGTGCCAGCAGCTCCTGGGACAGAGGAGCCTACGAGCAGTACTTC	CASSSWDRGAYEQYF
.	.	TRBV28	TRBJ2-4	TGTGCCAGCAGTTTAGGATGGGCAGGGACCAAAAACATTCAGTACTTC	CASSLGWAGTKNIQYF
.	TRBD2	TRBV4-1	TRBJ2-7	TGCGCCAGCAGCAAACTAGCGGAGCCATCCCGCGAGCAGTACTTC	CASSKLAEPSREQYF
.	.	TRBV4-3	TRBJ2-3	TGCGCCAGCAGCCAAGATTCCGGGGGACCCACAGATACGCAGTATTTT	CASSQDSGGPTDTQYF
.	.	TRBV12-5	TRBJ2-5	TGTGCTAGTGGTTTGGCGTACCCCCGGGGTCGGGGAGAGACCCAGTACTTC	CASGLAYPRGRGETQYF
.	.	TRBV15	TRBJ2-5	TGTGCCACCAGCAGAGATTCCCCGGAGACCCAGTACTTC	CATSRDSPETQYF
.	.	TRBV6-1	TRBJ1-2	TGTGCCAGCAGCTACCGACAGGTGGGCTATGGCTACACCTTC	CASSYRQVGYGYTF
.	.	TRBV7-2	TRBJ1-1	TGTGCCAGCAGCTTAGTCCGGGTCACTGAAGCTTTCTTT	CASSLVRVTEAFF
.	.	TRBV6-1	TRBJ1-5	TGTGCCAGCCGGCGACAGGTCAATCAGCCCCAGCATTTT	CASRRQVNQPQHF
.	TRBD2	TRBV5-4	TRBJ2-5	TGTGCCAGCAGCGGCTCTAGCGGGAGTACCTTTGAGACCCAGTACTTC	CASSGSSGSTFETQYF
.	.	TRBV7-9	TRBJ2-1	TGTGCCAGCAGCTGGGACTCTCTCGGGCGGTCCTACAATGAGCAGTTCTTC	CASSWDSLGRSYNEQFF
.	.	TRBV5-4	TRBJ1-2	TGTGCCAGCAGCTTGGCGGATTTCGGACAGTTCAACTATGGCTACACCTTC	CASSLADFGQFNYGYTF
.	TRBD2	TRBV4-3	TRBJ2-1	TGCGCCAGCAGCCAAGATGGACTAGCCTCCTACAATGAGCAGTTCTTC	CASSQDGLASYNEQFF
.	TRBD2	TRBV7-8	TRBJ2-7	TGTGCCAGCAGCCGAAGACTAGCGGGAACCTACGAGCAGTACTTC	CASSRRLAGTYEQYF
.	TRBD2	TRBV7-7	TRBJ2-5	TGTGCTAGCACCCCAGCCGGGCCTAGCGGGACGAAGACCCAGTACTTC	CASTPAGPSGTKTQYF
.	.	TRBV6-1	TRBJ2-7	TGTGCCAGCAGTGATGGAGGGGCCTACGAGCAGTACTTC	CASSDGGAYEQYF
.	TRBD2	TRBV15	TRBJ2-1	TGTGCCACCGTTTGGCGGGAGGGTTTAAATGAGCAGTTCTTC	CATVWREGLNEQFF